The 10 T cell receptor beta chains below were found in one sample sequenced in a study of identical twins. TCRdb re-analysed the 5' RACE reads in MiXCR, keeping a single row per CDR3 protein. The sample gives over 550,000 distinct CDR3 sequences, roughly 6.6% of which show up once; over 1.5% is in the top ten. The sample was also linked to a second study, of yellow fever vaccine responses in identical twins.

The specimen was PBMCs. Receptor source: a woman aged 18-29 years in good health.

This clonotype was seen at least ten times. This chain links TRBV7-8 with TRBJ2-7; D is undetermined. CDR3 length equals 14 residues. Between the trimmed V and J ends, which lost 1 base and 0 bases, there was a span of 7 bases. Germline V CDR1 and CDR2: SGHVS, FQNEAQ. Written as DNA, the CDR3 is TGTGCCAGCAGCTTAGTAGGTAGCTCCTACGAGCAGTACGTC. It yields the protein CASSLVGSSYEQYV.

This clonotype was seen repeatedly, ten times or more. This chain joins TRBV12-3 or TRBV12-4 and TRBJ1-4; D is undetermined. The CDR3 loop spans 14 amino acids. The V and J ends lost 1 base and 5 bases respectively, with 8 bases between them. The DNA for the CDR3 is TGTGCCAGCAGTTTAGGCTACAGAAATGAAAAACTGTTTTTT. Protein product: CASSLGYRNEKLFF.

This clonotype was counted a few times. This chain uses TRBV4-1 with TRBJ2-7; D gene unclear. Between the trimmed V and J ends, which lost 6 bases and 5 bases, there was a span of 14 bases. CDR3 length: 13 amino acids. Germline CDR1 and CDR2: MGHRA and YSYEKL. In DNA, the CDR3 is TGCGCCAGCAGGCCAGCCTCTACGGACGAGCAGTACTTC. It translates to CASRPASTDEQYF.

V usage is TRBV20-1 and J usage is TRBJ2-1; 9 positions agree with TRBD2. CDR1 and CDR2 from the germline V gene are DFQATT and SNEGSKA (reference sequence). The V gene end was trimmed by 5 bases and the J gene end by 4 bases; junction bases not matched to a gene: 9. This CDR3 spans 15 amino acids. This CDR3 is CSASDLLAGYNEQFF. The CDR3 DNA follows: TGCAGTGCTTCGGACCTACTAGCGGGTTACAATGAGCAGTTCTTC.

The chain couples TRBV15 to TRBJ1-5, with D possibly TRBD1 on 6 matching bases. Germline CDR1 and CDR2: LNHNV and YYDKDF (reference sequence). V gave up 5 bases and J gave up 3 bases, with 14 bases separating them. The CDR3 runs 15 residues. The CDR3 bases are TGTGCCACCAGCGGAACCCCGGGGGCCAATCAGCCCCAGCATTTT. It codes for CATSGTPGANQPQHF.

This clonotype turned up a few times. This sequence joins TRBV3-1 and TRBJ2-2, with 10 bases matching TRBD2. This CDR3 has 18 residues. Germline CDR1 and CDR2: LGHDT and YNNKEL (reference sequence). The V segment lost 5 bases and the J segment 4 bases; nucleotides outside the gene matches: 13. The CDR3 DNA sequence: TGTGCCAGCAGCTACCCCACCTCGACTAGCGGGCTCACCGGGGAGCTGTTTTTT. The encoded protein is CASSYPTSTSGLTGELFF.

Many counts were recorded for this clonotype. The chain combines TRBV12-3 or TRBV12-4 with TRBJ1-2; possibly TRBD1 for D (5 bases). The CDR3 runs to 14 residues. The V end was cut by 2 bases, the J end by 6 bases, with 13 bases between. The CDR3 here is CASSLSQGVDGYTF. DNA of the CDR3: TGTGCCAGCAGTTTAAGTCAGGGCGTGGATGGCTACACCTTC.

The CDR3 sequence is CSAAFSNEQFF. The CDR3 coding sequence is TGCAGTGCCGCCTTTAGCAATGAGCAGTTCTTC. The chain joins TRBV20-1 to TRBJ2-1; no reliable D call. From germline, CDR1 is DFQATT and CDR2 SNEGSKA (reference sequence). The CDR3 extends over 11 amino acids. Trimming shortened V by 6 bases and J by 6 bases, and 9 bases separated the two germline ends.

This clonotype was observed many times. The chain links TRBV12-3 or TRBV12-4 to TRBJ1-6, with 7 bases fitting TRBD1. V lost 1 base and J lost 11; bases outside the gene matches: 8. The CDR3 length is 15 residues. The CDR3 region has the DNA TGTGCCAGCAGTTTAGGCTCAGGGGGTAGGCCACCCCTCCACTTT. Translating gives CASSLGSGGRPPLHF.

This clonotype has ten or more counts. The chain joins TRBV12-3 or TRBV12-4 to TRBJ1-4; no clear D. The CDR3 is 11 residues long. The ends were cut back, 6 bases at V and 8 bases at J, with 7 bases in the middle. The CDR3 coding sequence is TGTGCCAGCAGACGGGCGGAAAAACTGTTTTTT. It yields the protein CASRRAEKLFF.